This T cell receptor (beta chain) was found in a study of identical twins. TCRdb reprocessed the 5' RACE reads via MiXCR and lists one record per CDR3 protein. The data show under 800,000 distinct CDR3 sequences, around 20% seen once. These data also featured in a second study, about T cells expressing NK-cell markers. From that study: Within the sequenced cohort of eight donors, seven exhibited HCMV seropositivity and one was seronegative. The authors restricted sorting to alpha-beta TCR T cells with an anti-gamma-delta TCR antibody in several experiments.

This sequence was found in a young woman in good health. The sample taken for sequencing was PBMCs.

Here the CDR3 reads CSARVTLTGYGYTF. The CDR3 nucleotides are TGCAGTGCTAGGGTTACATTGACGGGCTATGGCTACACCTTC. The genes are TRBV20-1 and TRBJ1-2; D uncertain. Germline loops: CDR1 DFQATT, CDR2 SNEGSKA (reference sequence). Trimming removed 3 bases from V and 4 bases from J, with 15 bases in between. CDR3 length: 14 residues.